The 23 T cell receptor beta chains below come from one sample, sequenced in a study of OX40 agonist ivuxolimab in advanced cancers. Profiling relied on immunoSEQ multiplex PCR, and the TCRdb table lists in-frame clones only, not all of them. The repertoire holds roughly 89,000 clones, with 84% as singletons. Specimen: CD4+ or CD8+ T cells sorted from blood, collected in a trial of the OX40 agonist ivuxolimab. These receptors originate from an adult with an advanced solid tumor such as melanoma, head and neck, liver or kidney cancer.

This clone was counted between two and nine times. This sequence joins TRBV19 and TRBJ1-1, with a weak D call TRBD1 (5 bases). The V gene lost 5 bases and the J gene lost 2 bases, with 9 bases spanning the gap. Per germline, CDR1 LNHDA and CDR2 SQIVND (reference sequence). The CDR3 contains 13 residues. In DNA, the CDR3 is TGTGCCAGTAGTGAACAGGTTAACACTGAAGCTTTCTTT. Translating gives CASSEQVNTEAFF.

This clone occurred once. V gene TRBV6-5 combines with J gene TRBJ1-3; no definite D call. The CDR3 extends over 16 amino acids. The ends were cut back, 0 bases at V and 4 bases at J, with 13 bases in the middle. Germline CDR1 and CDR2: MNHEY and SVGAGI. The CDR3 sequence is CASSYSTPRGGNTIYF. The CDR3, as DNA: TGTGCCAGCAGTTACTCGACTCCCCGCGGCGGAAACACCATATATTTT.

V usage is TRBV7-6 and J usage is TRBJ1-2; unclear D gene. The length of the CDR3 is 16 residues. Trimming took 2 bases from V and 5 from J, leaving 18 bases between them. CDR1 is SGHVS and CDR2 is FNYEAQ in the germline V gene. In DNA form, the CDR3 reads TGTGCCAGCAGCTTATACGCTTCGGAAATGGGATATGGCTACACCTTC. This codes for CASSLYASEMGYGYTF.

This clone was found a few times. The V and J genes are TRBV10-3 and TRBJ1-2, with D hard to call. This CDR3 comprises 12 residues. CDR1 and CDR2 (germline): ENHRY, SYGVKD. Trimming left V 7 bases short and J 7 bases short, with 13 bases between. CDR3 sequence reads: CAIMASGLGYTF. In nucleotides, the CDR3 is TGTGCCATCATGGCCTCCGGGCTTGGCTACACCTTC.

This clone was observed once. V gene TRBV21-1 combines with J gene TRBJ1-3; the table's D call of TRBD1 was not tested on the DNA. TRBV21-1 is a listed pseudogene. The CDR3 totals 14 residues. Here the CDR3 reads CASRTTGFRNTIYF. Here the CDR3 DNA reads TGTGCCAGCAGAACAACAGGGTTTCGAAACACCATATATTTT.

V is TRBV20-1 and J is TRBJ1-2; D not certain. The V and J ends lost 6 bases and 6 bases respectively, with 11 bases between them. The CDR3 has 11 amino acids. The germline gives CDR1 DFQATT, CDR2 SNEGSKA (reference sequence). In DNA, the CDR3 is TGCAGTGCGGGAAGGGTCGATGGCTACACCTTC. This codes for CSAGRVDGYTF.

The CDR3 protein is CASSPVAQGLNGYTF. CDR3 in DNA: TGTGCCAGCTCACCCGTTGCGCAGGGACTGAATGGCTACACCTTC. The chain carries TRBV18 and TRBJ1-2; perhaps TRBD1 as D (5 bases). The CDR3 totals 15 residues. CDR1 is KGHSH and CDR2 is LQKENI in the germline V gene. V shed 3 bases and J shed 6 bases, with 17 bases lying between them.

The chain combines TRBV6-1 with TRBJ1-5; D uncertain. V was cut by 3 bases and J by 9 bases, with 3 bases left in between. Looked up from germline, CDR1 is MNHNS and CDR2 is SASEGT. The CDR3 runs 10 residues. CDR3 residues: CASSDMPQHF. DNA of the CDR3: TGTGCCAGCAGTGACATGCCCCAGCATTTT.

V usage is TRBV30 and J usage is TRBJ1-4; D possibly corresponds to TRBD1 (5 bases). The CDR3 has 13 residues. V lost 0 bases to trimming and J lost 8 bases, with 10 bases between them. CDR1 and CDR2 (germline): GTSNPN, SVGIG (reference sequence). CDR3 sequence reads: CAWSVLGGEKLFF. The CDR3 nucleotides read TGTGCCTGGAGTGTGCTCGGGGGGGAAAAACTGTTTTTT.

V usage is TRBV7-2 and J usage is TRBJ1-3; weak D call: TRBD1 (5 bases). The CDR3 runs 15 residues. The germline CDR1 and CDR2 sequences are SGHTA and FQGNSA. The V end was cut by 1 base, the J end by 4 bases, with 11 bases between. CDR3 in amino acids: CASSLDLHRGNTIYF. In DNA, the CDR3 is TGTGCCAGCAGCTTAGATTTGCACAGGGGAAACACCATATATTTT.

This clone appeared once. This rearrangement joins TRBV2 to TRBJ1-2; D might be TRBD1 (6 bases). CDR3 size: 16 residues. V shed 6 bases and J shed 2 bases, with 19 bases lying between them. Germline lookup yields CDR1 SNHLY and CDR2 FYNNEI. Written as DNA, the CDR3 is TGTGCCAGCAGGTTAACGGGGGGGGGCAAGAACTATGGCTACACCTTC. This translates into CASRLTGGGKNYGYTF.

The chain carries TRBV6-1 and TRBJ1-5, with D perhaps matching TRBD1 (6 bases). CDR1 and CDR2 from the germline V gene are MNHNS and SASEGT. The CDR3 contains 14 residues. V was cut by 6 bases and J by 0 bases, with 9 bases left in between. Here the CDR3 reads CASRGDTSNQPQHF. In nucleotides, the CDR3 is TGTGCCAGCAGAGGGGACACTAGCAATCAGCCCCAGCATTTT.

This clone was recorded only once. The chain carries TRBV5-1 and TRBJ1-4; TRBD1 might be the D (6 bases). V lost 6 bases and J lost 12, with 30 bases in between. CDR1 SGHRS and CDR2 YFSETQ come from the germline V gene. CDR3 length equals 17 residues. CDR3: CASTRGGSVFSTGELFF. The CDR3 nucleotides are TGCGCCAGCACCCGAGGGGGGAGCGTCTTTTCCACTGGAGAACTGTTTTTT.

In this sample, this clone turned up once. The chain combines TRBV18 with TRBJ1-4; no clear D. The germline CDR1 and CDR2 sequences are KGHSH and LQKENI. V shed 3 bases and J shed 0 bases, with 11 bases lying between them. CDR3 length: 16 amino acids. This CDR3 is CASSPNRVATNEKLFF. The CDR3 DNA is TGTGCCAGCTCACCGAATCGGGTTGCAACTAATGAAAAACTGTTTTTT.

CDR3 coding DNA: TGCAGCGTTGCCGGGGTAGGGCAGCCCCAGCATTTT. Translating it yields CSVAGVGQPQHF. This chain links TRBV29-1 with TRBJ1-5; D gene ambiguous. There are 12 residues in the CDR3. V dropped 4 bases and J dropped 7 bases, with 11 bases sitting between them. Germline loops: CDR1 SQVTM, CDR2 ANQGSEA.

This clone has only one observation. The chain combines TRBV18 with TRBJ2-1; 11 bases are shared with TRBD2. J was trimmed by 4 bases and V by 3 bases; bases with no gene match: 2. CDR1 and CDR2 from the germline V gene are KGHSH and LQKENI. This CDR3 spans 15 amino acids. In DNA, the CDR3 is TGTGCCAGCTCACCTGGGACTAGCGGATACAATGAGCAGTTCTTC. It encodes CASSPGTSGYNEQFF. The variable domain in full, completed from reference TRBV18 and TRBJ2-1, reads NAGVMQNPRHLVRRRGQEARLRCSPMKGHSHVYWYRQLPEEGLKFMVYLQKENIIDESGMPKERFSAEFPKEGPSILRIQQVVRGDSAAYFCASSPGTSGYNEQFFGPGTRLTVL.

This clone came up once. V is TRBV12-5 and J is TRBJ2-5; no definite D call. The CDR3 is 13 amino acids. V was shortened by 3 bases and J by 5 bases, with 10 bases between the two germline ends. Germline V CDR1 and CDR2: LGHNT, FRNRAP. The CDR3 DNA reads as TGTGCTAGTGGTTTAAGTGGGGTGGAGACCCAGTACTTC. This sequence encodes CASGLSGVETQYF. The whole variable domain, remainder taken from reference TRBV12-5 and TRBJ2-5, is DARVTQTPRHKVTEMGQEVTMRCQPILGHNTVFWYRQTMMQGLELLAYFRNRAPLDDSGMPKDRFSAEMPDATLATLKIQPSEPRDSAVYFCASGLSGVETQYFGPGTRLLVL.

The V and J genes are TRBV7-2 and TRBJ2-7, with 10 bases aligning to TRBD1. V trimming: 5 bases; J trimming: 7 bases; junction bases outside the gene matches: 8. Germline V gives CDR1 SGHTA, CDR2 FQGNSA. The length of the CDR3 is 14 residues. Here the CDR3 reads CASSQGQGVWEQYF. CDR3 nucleotide sequence: TGTGCCAGCAGCCAAGGACAGGGGGTGTGGGAGCAGTACTTC.

The rearrangement joins TRBV5-1 to TRBJ2-7; perhaps D is TRBD1 or TRBD2 (5 bases each). Between the trimmed V and J ends, which lost 0 bases and 2 bases, there was a span of 6 bases. The CDR3 covers 13 residues. Germline CDR1 is SGHRS and CDR2 is YFSETQ. The CDR3: CASSLEGPYEQYF. The DNA for the CDR3 is TGCGCCAGCAGCTTGGAGGGACCCTACGAGCAGTACTTC.

V gene TRBV7-9 combines with J gene TRBJ2-5, with no clear D. The germline V gene has CDR1 SEHNR and CDR2 FQNEAQ (reference sequence). The CDR3 runs 12 residues. The ends were cut back, 6 bases at V and 2 bases at J, with 7 bases in the middle. The CDR3 reads CASSREQETQYF. The CDR3 DNA is TGTGCCAGCAGTCGCGAACAAGAGACCCAGTACTTC. Using reference TRBV7-9 and TRBJ2-5 for the parts outside the CDR3, the full variable domain is DTGVSQNPRHKITKRGQNVTFRCDPISEHNRLYWYRQTLGQGPEFLTYFQNEAQLEKSRLLSDRFSAERPKGSFSTLEIQRTEQGDSAMYLCASSREQETQYFGPGTRLLVL.

The DNA of the CDR3 is TGTGCCAGCAGTCTCCGGACCTGCGGGGCCCAGTACTTC. Protein sequence: CASSLRTCGAQYF. V and J are TRBV28 and TRBJ2-5; possible D gene TRBD2, 6 bases. This CDR3 comprises 13 residues. V was pared by 5 bases and J by 9 bases, with 16 bases between. Germline assignment: CDR1 MDHEN and CDR2 SYDVKM. Full variable domain (outside the CDR3, taken from reference TRBV28 and TRBJ2-5): DVKVTQSSRYLVKRTGEKVFLECVQDMDHENMFWYRQDPGLGLRLIYFSYDVKMKEKGDIPEGYSVSREKKERFSLILESASTNQTSMYLCASSLRTCGAQYFGPGTRLLVL.

In regard to this clone: Compared with germline, one end of the junction differs, possibly owing to a read error. The rearrangement joins TRBV7-7 to TRBJ2-2, with D tentatively TRBD2 (7 bases). From germline, CDR1 is SSHAT and CDR2 FNYEAQ (reference sequence). The CDR3 runs to 16 residues. The CDR3 region is CASSLAGAANTGELFF. For the CDR3, the DNA is TGTGCTAGCAGCTTGGCGGGGGCCGCGAACACCGGGGAGCTGTTTTTT.

The rearrangement uses TRBV9 and TRBJ2-1; 9 bases are shared with TRBD2. CDR3 size: 15 residues. Trimming took 3 bases from V and 2 from J; bases not matched to a gene: 3. The germline CDR1 and CDR2 sequences are SGDLS and YYNGEE. CDR3 loop: CASSAASGAYNEQFF. CDR3 DNA: TGTGCCAGCAGCGCGGCTAGCGGGGCCTACAATGAGCAGTTCTTC.